This T cell receptor (beta chain) was sequenced in a study of blood T cell repertoires in COVID-19. Study context: Italy, Spain and the United States were the sources of the convalescent and acute COVID-19 samples.

CDR3 length equals 16 residues. J gave up 0 bases and V 1 base, and 3 bases lay outside the gene matches. Germline values: CDR1 SNHLY, CDR2 FYNNEI. Original handling: Amplification from reference gene primers served as the basis for estimated nucleated cell counts. Here immunoSEQ multiplex PCR was the method, and the copy in TCRdb shows in-frame clones only, minus some. Clone size and V and J calls were adopted from that table, with D and trimming inferred from the DNA. Among some 350,000 clones listed, around 84% were seen once. The sample taken for sequencing was peripheral blood. V and J are TRBV2 and TRBJ2-1; TRBD2 aligns across 7 bases. The TCR sequence derives from a human donor in a cohort sampled during active COVID-19. The CDR3, as DNA: TGTGCCAGCAGTGAAGGGGGCGGGAGCTCCTACAATGAGCAGTTCTTC. Protein product: CASSEGGGSSYNEQFF.